The 27 T cell receptor beta chains reported below all come from one sample, sequenced in a study of T cells after yellow fever vaccination. TCRdb recomputed calls from the 5' RACE reads with MiXCR, one row per CDR3 protein. The sample yields approximately 240,000 distinct CDR3 sequences, roughly 4% seen once. Sequenced here: PBMCs, sampled 15 days after the yellow fever booster vaccination. Every receptor here comes from a man between 18 and 35 years old who received the YFV17D yellow fever vaccine.

This clonotype appeared many times. This chain links TRBV4-1 with TRBJ2-7; possibly TRBD2 for D (5 bases). Trimming shortened V by 1 base and J by 2 bases, and 9 bases separated the two germline ends. The CDR3 runs to 14 residues. In germline, CDR1 is MGHRA, CDR2 YSYEKL. The CDR3 reads CASSQARGTYEQYF. The CDR3 nucleotides read TGCGCCAGCAGCCAAGCTCGGGGAACCTACGAGCAGTACTTC.

This clonotype was picked up many times. The chain employs TRBV4-1 and TRBJ2-3; D may match TRBD1 or TRBD2 (5 bases each). This CDR3 contains 17 residues. CDR1 is MGHRA, CDR2 YSYEKL, per germline. Trimming pared 1 base from V and 8 bases from J, leaving 22 bases between. The CDR3 DNA sequence: TGCGCCAGCAGCCAAGTCACCCGGGGCAGGGAAGGAGGTACGCAGTATTTT. This gives the protein CASSQVTRGREGGTQYF.

This clonotype was counted many times. The chain employs TRBV27 and TRBJ1-2; D not resolved. V gave up 2 bases and J gave up 4 bases, with 11 bases separating them. Germline CDR1 MNHEY, CDR2 SMNVEV (reference sequence). This CDR3 contains 14 residues. CDR3 coding DNA: TGTGCCAGCAGTTTAAGGCCGTCGAGCTATGGCTACACCTTC. Translating it yields CASSLRPSSYGYTF.

This clonotype was detected many times. The chain links TRBV7-8 to TRBJ2-1; 7 bases fit TRBD1. The V gene end was trimmed by 4 bases and the J gene end by 4 bases; junction bases not matched to a gene: 10. This CDR3 region has 16 residues. Germline loops: CDR1 SGHVS, CDR2 FQNEAQ. CDR3 sequence reads: CASSYRQGQGYNEQFF. The CDR3 bases are TGTGCCAGCAGCTACAGACAGGGTCAGGGGTACAATGAGCAGTTCTTC.

This clonotype was observed many times. J is TRBJ2-3 and V is TRBV6-5, with a weak D call TRBD2 (5 bases). The CDR3 consists of 13 residues. The V gene lost 0 bases and the J gene lost 8 bases, with 9 bases spanning the gap. CDR1 and CDR2 from the germline V gene are MNHEY and SVGAGI. The CDR3 sequence is CASSYSRRGTQYF. The CDR3, as DNA: TGTGCCAGCAGTTACTCTCGACGGGGTACGCAGTATTTT.

This clonotype was picked up many times. The chain carries TRBV7-2 and TRBJ1-6; no clear D gene. The CDR3 is 14 amino acids. Trimming stripped 5 bases from V and 7 bases from J, with 12 bases between. Germline CDR1 is SGHTA and CDR2 is FQGNSA. The DNA of the CDR3 is TGTGCCAGCAGCCCTTCGGACGGGAATTCACCCCTCCACTTT. Translation gives CASSPSDGNSPLHF.

This clonotype was seen many times. This chain joins TRBV6-2 or TRBV6-3 and TRBJ1-1; D is undetermined. The germline V gene has CDR1 MNHEY and CDR2 SVGEGT. Deletions cut 2 bases from V and 8 bases from J, with 12 bases between. The CDR3 totals 13 residues. CDR3 sequence: CASSYLPTVEAFF. DNA for the CDR3: TGTGCCAGCAGTTACCTCCCCACTGTGGAAGCTTTCTTT.

This clonotype was seen at least ten times. This chain connects TRBV6-2 or TRBV6-3 to TRBJ1-5; D call uncertain. The length of the CDR3 is 17 residues. Per the germline V gene, CDR1 is MNHEY and CDR2 is SVGEGT. V gave up 5 bases and J gave up 6 bases, with 23 bases separating them. As DNA, the CDR3 is TGTGCCAGCAGTGAGCCCCATCTTAGGTGGCTGAGTCAGCCCCAGCATTTT. Protein product: CASSEPHLRWLSQPQHF.

This clonotype has ten or more counts. The chain uses TRBV29-1 and TRBJ2-3; 7 nucleotides line up with TRBD2. The CDR3 consists of 14 residues. Germline V gene sequence: CDR1 SQVTM, CDR2 ANQGSEA. J lost 6 bases, V lost 3 bases, and 9 bases had no gene match. The CDR3 region has the DNA TGCAGCGTTGATATCGGGGGGTTAACGGATACGCAGTATTTT. The encoded protein is CSVDIGGLTDTQYF.

The rearrangement links TRBV12-3 or TRBV12-4 to TRBJ1-2; D may be TRBD1 (6 bases). The CDR3 has 15 residues. V gave up 1 base and J gave up 4 bases, with 13 bases separating them. The CDR3 protein is CASSLVTGLVYGYTF. The CDR3, as DNA: TGTGCCAGCAGTTTAGTTACAGGGTTAGTCTATGGCTACACCTTC.

This chain links TRBV27 with TRBJ1-3, with D tentatively TRBD1 (5 bases). The V and J ends lost 6 bases and 1 base respectively, with 25 bases between them. Germline assignment: CDR1 MNHEY and CDR2 SMNVEV (reference sequence). The CDR3 is 19 amino acids. CDR3: CASRPVGSQERYSGNTIYF. CDR3 coding DNA: TGTGCCAGCAGGCCCGTGGGATCACAGGAGAGATATTCTGGAAACACCATATATTTT.

This clonotype was counted at least ten times. The chain joins TRBV7-9 to TRBJ1-2; no definite D call. The CDR3 runs 14 residues. Germline V gives CDR1 SEHNR, CDR2 FQNEAQ (reference sequence). The V end lost 5 bases, the J end lost 8 bases, and 18 bases lay between the germline ends. The CDR3 reads CASSHEMTGGGYTF. CDR3 nucleotide sequence: TGTGCCAGCAGCCATGAAATGACCGGTGGGGGCTACACCTTC.

The table lists this clonotype with many counts. The chain joins TRBV7-2 to TRBJ1-1; a weak D match, TRBD1 (6 bases). V was pared by 6 bases and J by 5 bases, with 22 bases between. The V gene's germline CDR1 is SGHTA and CDR2 FQGNSA. The CDR3 sequence is 16 residues long. The CDR3 DNA sequence: TGTGCCAGCAGTCGCTCCTCCGGGGGAAGGGGGACTGAAGCTTTCTTT. It translates to CASSRSSGGRGTEAFF.

This clonotype was detected many times. The J gene is TRBJ2-7, the V gene TRBV28; D might be TRBD1 (6 bases). The CDR3 loop spans 16 amino acids. CDR1 is MDHEN and CDR2 is SYDVKM in the germline V gene. Trimming removed 5 bases at V and 1 base at J, with 18 bases between. The CDR3 sequence: CASSPTGTRGSYEQYV. DNA of the CDR3: TGTGCCAGCAGTCCCACCGGGACAAGGGGGTCCTACGAGCAGTACGTC.

There are many counts of this clonotype. The V and J genes are TRBV12-3 or TRBV12-4 and TRBJ1-2; D is ambiguous. This CDR3 has 12 amino acids. The ends were cut back, 6 bases at V and 3 bases at J, with 8 bases in the middle. CDR3: CASRDDDYGYTF. Written as DNA, the CDR3 is TGTGCCAGCAGGGATGATGACTATGGCTACACCTTC.

This clonotype appeared many times. The chain carries TRBV7-9 and TRBJ2-1; the D gene is possibly TRBD1 (5 bases). Per the germline V gene, CDR1 is SEHNR and CDR2 is FQNEAQ (reference sequence). The CDR3 loop spans 13 amino acids. V dropped 5 bases and J dropped 6 bases, with 11 bases sitting between them. CDR3 region: CASSQGTGNEQFF. The CDR3 bases are TGTGCCAGCAGCCAGGGCACAGGCAATGAGCAGTTCTTC. The full variable domain, its missing parts supplied by reference TRBV7-9 and TRBJ2-1, is DTGVSQNPRHKITKRGQNVTFRCDPISEHNRLYWYRQTLGQGPEFLTYFQNEAQLEKSRLLSDRFSAERPKGSFSTLEIQRTEQGDSAMYLCASSQGTGNEQFFGPGTRLTVL.

This clonotype was observed many times. The rearrangement joins TRBV5-6 to TRBJ1-5; the match to TRBD1 covers 9 bases. There are 15 residues in the CDR3. Germline CDR1 is SGHDT and CDR2 is YYEEEE. Trimming at V came to 6 bases and at J to 5 bases, leaving 9 bases not matched to a gene. CDR3 protein: CASTPDGQGYQPQHF. The CDR3 DNA is TGTGCCAGCACCCCGGATGGACAGGGGTATCAGCCCCAGCATTTT.

This clonotype was seen ten or more times. The rearrangement links TRBV6-5 to TRBJ1-1, with 7 positions matching TRBD1. There are 13 residues in the CDR3. The V segment lost 6 bases and the J segment 3 bases; nucleotides outside the gene matches: 4. The germline V gene encodes CDR1 MNHEY and CDR2 SVGAGI. CDR3 residues: CASSWTGYTEAFF. CDR3 DNA: TGTGCCAGCAGCTGGACAGGATACACTGAAGCTTTCTTT.

This clonotype was recorded at least ten times. This rearrangement joins TRBV7-9 to TRBJ2-7; the D gene is possibly TRBD2 (6 bases). This CDR3 is built from 14 residues. Germline V CDR1 and CDR2: SEHNR, FQNEAQ (reference sequence). V was cut by 4 bases and J by 6 bases, with 16 bases left in between. The CDR3 spells CASSSPWGVGEQYF. Here the CDR3 DNA reads TGTGCCAGCAGCTCCCCTTGGGGGGTCGGCGAGCAGTACTTC. The complete variable domain, with remaining parts taken from reference TRBV7-9 and TRBJ2-7, reads DTGVSQNPRHKITKRGQNVTFRCDPISEHNRLYWYRQTLGQGPEFLTYFQNEAQLEKSRLLSDRFSAERPKGSFSTLEIQRTEQGDSAMYLCASSSPWGVGEQYFGPGTRLTVT.

This clonotype was seen many times. The chain uses TRBV28 and TRBJ2-5; D gene unclear. The germline V gene encodes CDR1 MDHEN and CDR2 SYDVKM. The ends were cut back, 3 bases at V and 7 bases at J, with 12 bases in the middle. The CDR3 is 13 amino acids. The CDR3 DNA reads as TGTGCCAGCAGTTTCCCTGGGGTAGCGACCCAGTACTTC. It specifies CASSFPGVATQYF.

This clonotype was counted at least ten times. This rearrangement joins TRBV5-1 to TRBJ2-5; perhaps TRBD1 as D (5 bases). V dropped 0 bases and J dropped 5 bases, with 11 bases sitting between them. CDR1 and CDR2 (germline): SGHRS, YFSETQ. The CDR3 covers 14 residues. CDR3 in amino acids: CASSLEIGVETQYF. The CDR3 nucleotides read TGCGCCAGCAGCTTGGAAATAGGGGTGGAGACCCAGTACTTC.

The chain links TRBV5-1 to TRBJ1-5, with unresolved D. Germline CDR1 and CDR2: SGHRS and YFSETQ. V shed 0 bases and J shed 5 bases, with 6 bases lying between them. The CDR3 consists of 13 residues. CDR3 DNA: TGCGCCAGCAGCTTGGAAGGTCATCAGCCCCAGCATTTT. This translates into CASSLEGHQPQHF. The full variable domain, in which reference TRBV5-1 and TRBJ1-5 provide the parts outside the CDR3, is KAGVTQTPRYLIKTRGQQVTLSCSPISGHRSVSWYQQTPGQGLQFLFEYFSETQRNKGNFPGRFSGRQFSNSRSEMNVSTLELGDSALYLCASSLEGHQPQHFGDGTRLSIL.

At least ten counts were recorded for this clonotype. V usage is TRBV5-5 and J usage is TRBJ1-5; 7 bases agree with TRBD1. CDR3 length equals 17 residues. V lost 0 bases to trimming and J lost 2 bases; unmatched junction nucleotides: 8. The germline gives CDR1 SGHKS, CDR2 YYEKEE (reference sequence). The CDR3 region has the DNA TGTGCCAGCAGCTTGGACAGGGGAAGCGCTGGCAATCAGCCCCAGCATTTT. This translates into CASSLDRGSAGNQPQHF.

The sample holds many counts of this clonotype. The gene calls are TRBV5-1 and TRBJ2-3, with D possibly TRBD2 on 6 matching bases. The germline CDR1 and CDR2 sequences are SGHRS and YFSETQ. The length of the CDR3 is 14 residues. V was pared by 6 bases and J by 2 bases, with 13 bases between. CDR3 sequence: CASTLRGTTDTQYF. The DNA of the CDR3 is TGCGCCAGCACCCTGCGGGGAACCACAGATACGCAGTATTTT.

This clonotype was seen at least ten times. The chain couples TRBV20-1 to TRBJ1-2; maybe TRBD1 (5 bases). The length of the CDR3 is 12 residues. The ends were cut back, 0 bases at V and 6 bases at J, with 8 bases in the middle. The germline V gene has CDR1 DFQATT and CDR2 SNEGSKA (reference sequence). The CDR3 loop reads CSAREGDNGYTF. CDR3 nucleotides: TGCAGTGCTAGAGAGGGGGATAATGGCTACACCTTC.

This clonotype was picked up many times. The chain joins TRBV14 to TRBJ2-3, with D unclear. Between the trimmed V and J ends, which lost 5 bases and 6 bases, there was a span of 21 bases. CDR1 is SGHDN, CDR2 FVKESK, per germline. CDR3 size: 16 residues. The CDR3 nucleotides are TGTGCCAGCAGCGCCCTGAGAACCGGGTCCCACGATACGCAGTATTTT. Amino acids: CASSALRTGSHDTQYF.

Many counts were recorded for this clonotype. This rearrangement joins TRBV12-3 or TRBV12-4 to TRBJ1-5; TRBD1 is a possible D gene (5 bases). V was pared by 3 bases and J by 5 bases, with 8 bases between. The CDR3 consists of 13 residues. CDR3 residues: CASSLGGYQPQHF. CDR3 bases: TGTGCCAGCAGTTTGGGGGGTTATCAGCCCCAGCATTTT.